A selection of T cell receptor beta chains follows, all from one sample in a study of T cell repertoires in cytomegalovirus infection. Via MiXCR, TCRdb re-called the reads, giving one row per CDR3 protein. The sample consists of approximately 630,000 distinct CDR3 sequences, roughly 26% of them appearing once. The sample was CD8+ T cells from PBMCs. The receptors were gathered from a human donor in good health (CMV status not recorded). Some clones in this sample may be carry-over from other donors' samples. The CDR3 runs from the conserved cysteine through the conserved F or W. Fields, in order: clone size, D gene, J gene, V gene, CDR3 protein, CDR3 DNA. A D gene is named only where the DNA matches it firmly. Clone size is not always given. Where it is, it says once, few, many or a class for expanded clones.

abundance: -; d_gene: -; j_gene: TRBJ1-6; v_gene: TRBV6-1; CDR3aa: CASRGLRNRPNSPLHF; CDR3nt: TGTGCCAGCAGAGGTTTGAGGAACAGGCCTAATTCACCCCTCCACTTT
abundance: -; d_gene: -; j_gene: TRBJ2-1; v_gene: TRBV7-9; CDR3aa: CASSPGTMVGEQFF; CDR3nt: TGTGCCAGCAGCCCCGGGACCATGGTTGGTGAGCAGTTCTTC
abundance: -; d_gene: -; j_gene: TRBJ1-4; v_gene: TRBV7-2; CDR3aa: CANSFRRTNEKLFF; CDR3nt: TGTGCCAACAGCTTTCGCAGAACTAATGAAAAACTGTTTTTT
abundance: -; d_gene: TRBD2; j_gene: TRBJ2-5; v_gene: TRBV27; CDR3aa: CASSSYPGLAGGCQETQYF; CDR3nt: TGTGCCAGCAGTTCATACCCGGGACTAGCGGGGGGTTGCCAAGAGACCCAGTACTTT
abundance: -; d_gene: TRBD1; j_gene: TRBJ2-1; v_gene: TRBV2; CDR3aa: CASITTGLNEQFF; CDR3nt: TGTGCCAGCATCACGACAGGGTTGAATGAGCAGTTCTTC
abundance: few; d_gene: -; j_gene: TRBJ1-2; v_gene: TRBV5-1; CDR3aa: CASSLDRAVSRNYGYTF; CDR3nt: TGCGCCAGCAGCTTGGACAGGGCAGTATCCCGTAACTATGGCTACACCTTC
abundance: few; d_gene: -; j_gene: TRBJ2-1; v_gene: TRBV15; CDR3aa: CATSPIRGYNEQFF; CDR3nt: TGTGCCACCAGCCCGATTAGAGGGTACAATGAGCAGTTCTTC
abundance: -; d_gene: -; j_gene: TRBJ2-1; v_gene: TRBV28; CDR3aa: CASRRRSSYNEQFF; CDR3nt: TGTGCCAGCAGGCGCCGGAGCTCCTACAATGAGCAGTTCTTC
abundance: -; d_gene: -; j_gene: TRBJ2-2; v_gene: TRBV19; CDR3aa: CASSSGLPNTGELFF; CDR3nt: TGTGCCAGTAGTTCGGGACTTCCGAACACCGGGGAGCTGTTTTTT
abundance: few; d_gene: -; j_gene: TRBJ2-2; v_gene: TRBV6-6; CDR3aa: CASSSPRPGELFF; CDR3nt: TGTGCCAGCAGTTCCCCTCGCCCCGGGGAGCTGTTTTTT
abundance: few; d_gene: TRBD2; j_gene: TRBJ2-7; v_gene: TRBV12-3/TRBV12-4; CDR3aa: CASSLGLVLSYEQYF; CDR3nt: TGTGCCAGCAGCCTCGGACTAGTCCTCTCCTACGAGCAGTACTTC
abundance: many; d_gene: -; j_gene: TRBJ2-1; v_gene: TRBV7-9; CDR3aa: CASSADQNSYNEQFF; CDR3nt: TGTGCCAGCAGCGCGGACCAAAACTCCTACAATGAGCAGTTCTTC
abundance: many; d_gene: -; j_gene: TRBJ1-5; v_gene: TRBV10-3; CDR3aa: CAISDRNQPQHF; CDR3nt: TGTGCCATCAGTGATCGAAATCAGCCCCAGCATTTT
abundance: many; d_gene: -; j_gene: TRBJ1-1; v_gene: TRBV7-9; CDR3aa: CASSLSGSEAFF; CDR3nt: TGTGCCAGCAGCTTAAGCGGTTCCGAAGCTTTCTTT
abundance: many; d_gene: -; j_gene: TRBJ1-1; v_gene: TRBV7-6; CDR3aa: CASSLGGGAAFF; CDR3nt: TGTGCCAGCAGCCTCGGGGGGGGGGCTGCTTTCTTT
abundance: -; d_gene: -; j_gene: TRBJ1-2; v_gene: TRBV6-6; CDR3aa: CASSRTLNYGYTF; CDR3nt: TGTGCCAGCAGTCGTACGCTGAACTATGGCTACACCTTC
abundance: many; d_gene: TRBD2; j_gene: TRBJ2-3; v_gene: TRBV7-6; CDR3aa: CASVRTGGADTQYF; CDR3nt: TGTGCCAGCGTCCGGACGGGGGGAGCAGATACGCAGTATTTT
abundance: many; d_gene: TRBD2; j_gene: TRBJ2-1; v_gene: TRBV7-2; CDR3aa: CASSLRGGGNEQFF; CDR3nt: TGTGCCAGCAGCTTAAGGGGCGGGGGCAATGAGCAGTTCTTC
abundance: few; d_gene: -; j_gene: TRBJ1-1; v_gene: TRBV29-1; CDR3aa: CSVEGAANTEAFF; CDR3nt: TGCAGCGTTGAAGGGGCCGCGAACACTGAAGCTTTCTTT
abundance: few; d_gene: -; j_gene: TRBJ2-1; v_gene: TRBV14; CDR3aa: CASSQWGRPGNEQFF; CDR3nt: TGTGCCAGCAGCCAGTGGGGGAGACCTGGCAATGAGCAGTTCTTC
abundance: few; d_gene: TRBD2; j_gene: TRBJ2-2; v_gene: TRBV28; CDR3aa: CASSLLAGGPGTGELFF; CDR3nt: TGTGCCAGCAGTTTACTAGCGGGGGGGCCGGGCACCGGGGAGCTGTTTTTT
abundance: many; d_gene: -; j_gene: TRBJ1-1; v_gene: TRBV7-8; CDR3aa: CASSLKQPIYTEAFF; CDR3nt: TGTGCCAGCAGCTTGAAACAACCGATCTACACTGAAGCTTTCTTT
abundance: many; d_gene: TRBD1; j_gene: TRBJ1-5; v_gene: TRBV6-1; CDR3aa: CASSPSDRGHQPQHF; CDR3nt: TGTGCCAGCAGCCCATCTGACAGGGGGCATCAGCCCCAGCATTTT
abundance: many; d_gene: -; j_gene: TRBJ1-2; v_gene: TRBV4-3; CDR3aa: CASSPYRMGYGYTF; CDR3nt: TGCGCCAGCAGCCCCTATCGGATGGGGTATGGCTACACCTTC
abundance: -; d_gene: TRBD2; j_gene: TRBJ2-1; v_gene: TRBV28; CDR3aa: CASSFTGGGYNEQFF; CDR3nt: TGTGCCAGCAGTTTTACTGGCGGGGGGTACAATGAGCAGTTCTTC
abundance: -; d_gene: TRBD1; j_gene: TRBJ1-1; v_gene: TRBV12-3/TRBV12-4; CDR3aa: CASRRQGAMTEAFF; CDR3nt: TGTGCCAGCAGAAGACAGGGGGCAATGACTGAAGCTTTCTTT
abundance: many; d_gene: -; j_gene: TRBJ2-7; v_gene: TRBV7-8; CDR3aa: CASSLAPPPYEQYF; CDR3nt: TGTGCCAGCAGCTTAGCGCCCCCTCCCTACGAGCAGTACTTC
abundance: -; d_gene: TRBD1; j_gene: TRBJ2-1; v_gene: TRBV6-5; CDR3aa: CASTKTGTAFFF; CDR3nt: TGTGCCAGCACCAAGACCGGGACAGCCTTTTTCTTC
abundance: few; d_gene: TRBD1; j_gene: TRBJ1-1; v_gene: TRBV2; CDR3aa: CATWEGTGGTEAFF; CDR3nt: TGTGCCACCTGGGAGGGGACAGGGGGCACTGAAGCTTTCTTT
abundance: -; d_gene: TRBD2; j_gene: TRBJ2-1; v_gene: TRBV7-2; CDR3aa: CASSLGVAGGGDEQFF; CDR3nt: TGTGCCAGCAGCTTAGGGGTAGCGGGGGGGGGCGATGAGCAGTTCTTC
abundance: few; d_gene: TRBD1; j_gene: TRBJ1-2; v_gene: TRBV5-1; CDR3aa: CASSLEWDRGSSDYGYTF; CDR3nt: TGCGCCAGCAGCTTGGAGTGGGACAGGGGGTCCTCAGACTATGGCTACACCTTC
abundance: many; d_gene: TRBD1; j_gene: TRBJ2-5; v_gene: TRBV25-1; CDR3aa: CASSSDRGQPGETQYF; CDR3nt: TGTGCCAGCAGTTCCGACAGGGGGCAACCCGGGGAGACCCAGTACTTC
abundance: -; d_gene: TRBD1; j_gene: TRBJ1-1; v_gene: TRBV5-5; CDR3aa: CASISWDRGMITEAFF; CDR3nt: TGTGCCAGCATCTCTTGGGACAGGGGTATGATTACTGAAGCTTTCTTT
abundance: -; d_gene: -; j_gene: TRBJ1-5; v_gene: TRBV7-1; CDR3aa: CANSRAQTSNQPQHF; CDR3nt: TGTGCCAACAGCCGGGCGCAGACTTCCAATCAGCCCCAGCATTTT
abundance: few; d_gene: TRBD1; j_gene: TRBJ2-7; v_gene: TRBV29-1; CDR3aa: CSVEEEGAYLGYEQYF; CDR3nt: TGCAGCGTTGAAGAAGAGGGGGCATACCTCGGGTACGAGCAGTACTTC
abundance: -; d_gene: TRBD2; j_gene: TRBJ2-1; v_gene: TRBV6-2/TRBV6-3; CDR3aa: CASSPQEAGGYNEQFF; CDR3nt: TGTGCCAGCAGCCCCCAAGAAGCGGGGGGCTACAATGAGCAGTTCTTC
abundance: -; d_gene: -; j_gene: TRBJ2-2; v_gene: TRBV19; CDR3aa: CASSIAGELFF; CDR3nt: TGTGCCAGTAGTATAGCAGGGGAGCTGTTTTTT
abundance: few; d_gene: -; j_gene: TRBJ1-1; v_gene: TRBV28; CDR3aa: CASSYGQILNTEAFF; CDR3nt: TGTGCCAGCAGTTACGGACAGATACTGAACACTGAAGCTTTCTTT
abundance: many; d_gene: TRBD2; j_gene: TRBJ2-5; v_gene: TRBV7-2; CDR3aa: CASSLRSAGVEKTQYF; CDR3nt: TGTGCCAGCAGCTTAAGGTCAGCGGGGGTTGAGAAGACCCAGTACTTC
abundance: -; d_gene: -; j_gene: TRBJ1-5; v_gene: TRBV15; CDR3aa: CATSDYKKPQHF; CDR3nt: TGTGCCACCAGCGATTACAAGAAGCCCCAGCATTTT
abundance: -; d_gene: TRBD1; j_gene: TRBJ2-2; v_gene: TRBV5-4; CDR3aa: CASSGDRWNTGELFF; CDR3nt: TGTGCCAGCAGCGGGGACAGGTGGAACACCGGGGAGCTGTTTTTT
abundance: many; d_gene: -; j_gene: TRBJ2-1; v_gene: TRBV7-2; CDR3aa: CASSLDLGSYNEQFF; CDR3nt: TGTGCCAGCAGCTTGGACCTAGGCTCCTACAATGAGCAGTTCTTC
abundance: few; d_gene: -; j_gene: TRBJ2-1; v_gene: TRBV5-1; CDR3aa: CASSWTASGPYNEQFF; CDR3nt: TGCGCCAGCAGCTGGACAGCCTCCGGCCCCTACAATGAGCAGTTCTTC
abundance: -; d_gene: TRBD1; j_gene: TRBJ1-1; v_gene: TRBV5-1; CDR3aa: CASSPTGTGVMNTEAFF; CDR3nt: TGCGCCAGCAGCCCGACCGGGACAGGGGTGATGAACACTGAAGCTTTCTTT
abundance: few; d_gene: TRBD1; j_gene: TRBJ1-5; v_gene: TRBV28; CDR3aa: CASSIIDRGKPQHF; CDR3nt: TGTGCCAGCAGTATTATCGACAGGGGTAAGCCCCAGCATTTT
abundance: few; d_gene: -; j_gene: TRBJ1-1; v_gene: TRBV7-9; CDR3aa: CASSSLSGGSMNTEAFF; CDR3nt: TGTGCCAGCAGCTCCCTTTCGGGTGGGAGCATGAACACTGAAGCTTTCTTT
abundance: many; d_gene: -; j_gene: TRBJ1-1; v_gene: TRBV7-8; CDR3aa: CASSLAGLSPTEAFF; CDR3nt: TGTGCCAGCAGCTTAGCGGGACTAAGCCCCACTGAAGCTTTCTTT
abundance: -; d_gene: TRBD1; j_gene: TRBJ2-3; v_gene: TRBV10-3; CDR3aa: CAISDTDRGPSTDTQYF; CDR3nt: TGTGCCATCAGTGACACGGACAGGGGGCCCAGCACAGATACGCAGTATTTT
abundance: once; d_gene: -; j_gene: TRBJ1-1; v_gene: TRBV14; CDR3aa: CASSQDGQLETEKAFF; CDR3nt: TGTGCCAGCAGCCAAGACGGGCAGCTCGAGACAGAAAAAGCTTTCTTT
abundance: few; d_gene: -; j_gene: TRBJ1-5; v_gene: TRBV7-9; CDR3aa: CASSLEVGIPLPVATRPSNQPQHF; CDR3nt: TGTGCCAGCAGCTTAGAGGTCGGCATTCCTTTACCTGTGGCCACTCGTCCAAGCAATCAGCCCCAGCATTTT
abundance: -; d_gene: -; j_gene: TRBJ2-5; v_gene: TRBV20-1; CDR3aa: CSARIPYQETQYF; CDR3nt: TGCAGTGCTAGAATACCCTACCAAGAGACCCAGTACTTC
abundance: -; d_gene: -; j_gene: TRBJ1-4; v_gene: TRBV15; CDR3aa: CATSPGDEKLFF; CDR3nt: TGTGCCACCAGCCCAGGGGATGAAAAACTGTTTTTT
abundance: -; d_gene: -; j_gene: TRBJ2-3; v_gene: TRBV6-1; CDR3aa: CASSIHGPTDTQYF; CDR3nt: TGTGCCAGCAGCATTCATGGGCCCACAGATACGCAGTATTTT